A single T cell receptor beta chain is shown here with its context. Its antigen is currently unknown. The sample belongs to a study of T cells in narcolepsy. Study-level background: Healthy controls were enrolled alongside patients with narcolepsy type 1 or type 2. Study-wide results and caveats: HCRT-specific and TRIB2-specific autoreactive clonotypes appeared among same-patient CSF and blood CD4+ clonotypes. Reportedly, autoreactive clonotypes were serially detected in patients' blood but not controls'.

The data were produced by immunoSEQ multiplex PCR, yet TCRdb's version contains in-frame clones alone and is incomplete. The table lists nearly 25,000 clones, less than 65% of them singletons. The sequence was collected from a human donor in good health. Material: memory (CD45RA-) CD4+ T cells from blood.

As DNA, the CDR3 is TGTGCCAGCAGTGTGTCAGGCCTTAGCACAGATACGCAGTATTTT. Protein: CASSVSGLSTDTQYF. The V gene is TRBV6-1, the J gene TRBJ2-3; D not certain. The CDR3 has 15 residues. V lost 4 bases and J 0 bases, leaving 11 bases between the germline ends. Per germline, CDR1 MNHNS and CDR2 SASEGT.